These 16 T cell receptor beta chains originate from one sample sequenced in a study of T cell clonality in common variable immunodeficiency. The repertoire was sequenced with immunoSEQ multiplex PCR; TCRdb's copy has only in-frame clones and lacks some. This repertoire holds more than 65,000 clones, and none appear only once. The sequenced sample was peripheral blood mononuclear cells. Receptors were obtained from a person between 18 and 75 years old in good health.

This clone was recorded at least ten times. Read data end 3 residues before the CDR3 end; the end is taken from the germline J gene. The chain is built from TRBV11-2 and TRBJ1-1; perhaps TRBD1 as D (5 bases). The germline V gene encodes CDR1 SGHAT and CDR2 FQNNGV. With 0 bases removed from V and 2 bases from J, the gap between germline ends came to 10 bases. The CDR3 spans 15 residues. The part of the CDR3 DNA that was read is TGTGCCAGCAGCTTAGATGCGGGGACTAACACTGAA. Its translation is CASSLDAGTNTE. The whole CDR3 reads CASSLDAGTNTEAFF. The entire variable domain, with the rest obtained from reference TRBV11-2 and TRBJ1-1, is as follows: EAGVAQSPRYKIIEKRQSVAFWCNPISGHATLYWYQQILGQGPKLLIQFQNNGVVDDSQLPKDRFSAERLKGVDSTLKIQPAKLEDSAVYLCASSLDAGTNTEAFFGQGTRLTVV.

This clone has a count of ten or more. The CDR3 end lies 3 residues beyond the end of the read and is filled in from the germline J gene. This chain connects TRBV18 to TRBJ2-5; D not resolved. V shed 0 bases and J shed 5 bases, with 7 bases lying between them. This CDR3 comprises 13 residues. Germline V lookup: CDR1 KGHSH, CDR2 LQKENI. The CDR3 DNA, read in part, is TGTGCCAGCTCACCACCGTTATTGGAGACC. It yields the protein CASSPPLLET. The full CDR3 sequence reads CASSPPLLETQYF.

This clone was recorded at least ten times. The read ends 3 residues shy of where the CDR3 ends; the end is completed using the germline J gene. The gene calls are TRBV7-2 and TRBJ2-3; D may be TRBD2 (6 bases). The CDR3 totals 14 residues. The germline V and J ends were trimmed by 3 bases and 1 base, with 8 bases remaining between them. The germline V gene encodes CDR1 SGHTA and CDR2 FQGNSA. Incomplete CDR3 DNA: TGTGCCAGCAGCTTTAGGAGGGGCACAGATACG. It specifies CASSFRRGTDT. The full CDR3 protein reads CASSFRRGTDTQYF.

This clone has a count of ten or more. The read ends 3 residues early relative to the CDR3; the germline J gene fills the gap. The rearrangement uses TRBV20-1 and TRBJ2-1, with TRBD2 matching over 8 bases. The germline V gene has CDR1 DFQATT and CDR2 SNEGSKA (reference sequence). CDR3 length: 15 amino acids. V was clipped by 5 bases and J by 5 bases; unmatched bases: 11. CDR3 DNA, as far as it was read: TGCAGTGCTTCCATGAGCGGGAGTCCCGACAATGAG. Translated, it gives CSASMSGSPDNE. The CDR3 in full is CSASMSGSPDNEQFF.

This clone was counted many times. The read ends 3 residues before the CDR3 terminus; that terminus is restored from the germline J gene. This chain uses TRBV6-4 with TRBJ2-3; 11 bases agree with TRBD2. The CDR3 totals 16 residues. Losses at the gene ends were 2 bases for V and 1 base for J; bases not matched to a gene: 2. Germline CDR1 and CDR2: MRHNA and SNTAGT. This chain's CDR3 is CASSDQTSGGTDTQYF. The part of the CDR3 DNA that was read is TGTGCCAGCAGTGACCAGACTAGCGGGGGCACAGATACG.

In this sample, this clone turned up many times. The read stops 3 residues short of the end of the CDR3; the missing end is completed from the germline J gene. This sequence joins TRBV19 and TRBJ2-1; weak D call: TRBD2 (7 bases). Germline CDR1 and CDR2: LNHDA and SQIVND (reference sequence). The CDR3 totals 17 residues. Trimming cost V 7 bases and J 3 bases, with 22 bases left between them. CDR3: CASTIGGGLLLYNEQFF. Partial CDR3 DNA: TGTGCCAGTACCATAGGGGGGGGCCTACTGCTCTACAATGAG.

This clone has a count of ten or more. This CDR3 reads CASSERRGRTGELFF. The CDR3 bases that were read are TGTGCCAGCAGTGAAAGGAGGGGGAGAACCGGGGAG. This chain joins TRBV6-1 and TRBJ2-2; D may match TRBD1 or TRBD2 (6 bases each). Read data end 3 residues before the CDR3 end; the end is taken from the germline J gene. Germline V gives CDR1 MNHNS, CDR2 SASEGT. The length of the CDR3 is 15 residues. Trimming took 2 bases from V and 5 from J, leaving 12 bases between them.

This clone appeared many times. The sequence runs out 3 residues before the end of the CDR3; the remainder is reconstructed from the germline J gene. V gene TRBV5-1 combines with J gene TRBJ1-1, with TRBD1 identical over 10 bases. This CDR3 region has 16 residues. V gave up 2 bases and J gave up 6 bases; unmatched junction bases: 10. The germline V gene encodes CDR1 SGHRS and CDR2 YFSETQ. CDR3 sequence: CASSFRADRGFSEAFF. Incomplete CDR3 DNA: TGCGCCAGCAGCTTTAGGGCGGACAGGGGGTTCTCTGAA.

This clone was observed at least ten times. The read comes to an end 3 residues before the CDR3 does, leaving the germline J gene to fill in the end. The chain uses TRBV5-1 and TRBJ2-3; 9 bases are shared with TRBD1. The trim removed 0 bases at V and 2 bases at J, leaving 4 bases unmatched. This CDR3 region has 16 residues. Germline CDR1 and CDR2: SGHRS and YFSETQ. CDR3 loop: CASSLARDRVTDTQYF. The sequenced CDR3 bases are TGCGCCAGCAGCTTGGCACGGGACAGGGTCACAGATACG.

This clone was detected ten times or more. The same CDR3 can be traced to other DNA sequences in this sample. The CDR3 here is CASRLAGGPSEQFF. The part of the CDR3 DNA that was read is TGTGCCAGTAGGCTAGCGGGAGGCCCTAGTGAG. The chain uses TRBV19 and TRBJ2-1, with TRBD2 matching over 11 bases. The read comes to an end 3 residues before the CDR3 does, leaving the germline J gene to fill in the end. From germline, CDR1 is LNHDA and CDR2 SQIVND (reference sequence). This CDR3 has 14 amino acids. V lost 6 bases, J lost 9 bases, and 7 bases stayed unmatched.

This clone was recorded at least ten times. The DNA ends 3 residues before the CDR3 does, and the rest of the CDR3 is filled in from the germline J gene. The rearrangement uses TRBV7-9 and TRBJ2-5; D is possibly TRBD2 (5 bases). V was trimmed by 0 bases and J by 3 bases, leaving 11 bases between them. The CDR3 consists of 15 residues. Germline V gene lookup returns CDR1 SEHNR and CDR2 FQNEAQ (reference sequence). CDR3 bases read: TGTGCCAGCAGCTTAGCCCCTAGCCTCGAAGAGACC. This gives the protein CASSLAPSLEET. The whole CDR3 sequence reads CASSLAPSLEETQYF. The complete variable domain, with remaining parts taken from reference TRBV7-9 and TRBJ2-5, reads DTGVSQNPRHKITKRGQNVTFRCDPISEHNRLYWYRQTLGQGPEFLTYFQNEAQLEKSRLLSDRFSAERPKGSFSTLEIQRTEQGDSAMYLCASSLAPSLEETQYFGPGTRLLVL.

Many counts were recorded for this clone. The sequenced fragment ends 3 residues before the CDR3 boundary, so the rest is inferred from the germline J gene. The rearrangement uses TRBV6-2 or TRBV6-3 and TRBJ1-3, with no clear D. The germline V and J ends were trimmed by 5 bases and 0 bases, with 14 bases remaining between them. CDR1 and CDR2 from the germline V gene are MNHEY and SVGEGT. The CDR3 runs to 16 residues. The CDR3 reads CASSQHQDFSGNTIYF. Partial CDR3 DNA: TGTGCCAGCAGTCAACATCAAGATTTCTCTGGAAACACC.

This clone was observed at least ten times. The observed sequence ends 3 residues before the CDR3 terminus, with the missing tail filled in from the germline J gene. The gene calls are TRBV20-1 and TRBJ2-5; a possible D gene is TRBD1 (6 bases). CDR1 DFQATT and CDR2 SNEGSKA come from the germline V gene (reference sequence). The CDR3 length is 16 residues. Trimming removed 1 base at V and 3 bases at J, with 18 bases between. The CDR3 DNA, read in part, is TGCAGTGCTAGAGTTCAGGGGCGCTGGCGGGAAGAGACC. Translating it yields CSARVQGRWREET. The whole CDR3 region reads CSARVQGRWREETQYF.

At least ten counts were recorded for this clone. The sequenced part of the CDR3 DNA is TGCAGTGCGTTACAGGGAACTAATGAAAAA. As protein: CSALQGTNEK. The full CDR3 protein reads CSALQGTNEKLFF. V is TRBV20-1 and J is TRBJ1-4; TRBD1 is a possible D gene (6 bases). The CDR3 end falls 3 residues outside the read, so it is completed with the germline J gene. V was clipped by 6 bases and J by 1 base, with 9 bases between them. This CDR3 comprises 13 residues. Germline V CDR1 and CDR2: DFQATT, SNEGSKA (reference sequence).

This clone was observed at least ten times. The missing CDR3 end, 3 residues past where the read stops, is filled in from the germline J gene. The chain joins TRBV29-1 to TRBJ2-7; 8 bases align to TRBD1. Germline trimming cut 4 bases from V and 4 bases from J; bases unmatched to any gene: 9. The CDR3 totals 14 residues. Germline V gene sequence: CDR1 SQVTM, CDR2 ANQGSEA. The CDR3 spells CSVAPRQGAYEQYF. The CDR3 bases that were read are TGCAGCGTTGCACCTAGGCAGGGGGCGTACGAG.

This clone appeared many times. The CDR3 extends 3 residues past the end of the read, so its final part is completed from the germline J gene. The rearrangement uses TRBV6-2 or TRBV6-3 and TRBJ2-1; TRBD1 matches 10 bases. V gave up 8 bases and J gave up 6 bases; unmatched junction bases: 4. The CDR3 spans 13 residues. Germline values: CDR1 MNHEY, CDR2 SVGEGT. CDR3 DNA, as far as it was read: TGTGCCAGCGGGACAGGGGTGGGCAATGAG. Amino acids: CASGTGVGNE. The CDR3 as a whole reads CASGTGVGNEQFF.